Below, 29 T cell receptor beta chains from the same sample are listed, as sequenced in a study of beta chain features in type 1 diabetes. The study, taken as a whole, reports: Type 1 diabetes patients showed a moderate but significant shortening of TCRB CDR3s in all four CD4+ subsets.

These TCRs are of unknown antigen specificity. TCRB transcripts that were expressed got sequenced, as all of the isolated RNA had been reverse transcribed. The data were produced by immunoSEQ multiplex PCR, yet TCRdb's version contains in-frame clones alone and is incomplete. Of 630,000 or so clones in the sample, over 12% were seen once. The specimen sequenced was naive CD4+ T cells from blood. Receptors were obtained from a man younger than 35 with type 1 diabetes.

J is TRBJ2-2 and V is TRBV15; 9 nucleotides agree with TRBD1. The CDR3 is 16 residues long. V was clipped by 4 bases and J by 6 bases; unmatched bases: 9. Germline V gives CDR1 LNHNV, CDR2 YYDKDF (reference sequence). The CDR3: CATSITGGVKAGELFF. DNA of the CDR3: TGTGCCACCAGCATAACAGGGGGCGTAAAAGCCGGGGAGCTGTTTTTT.

The sample holds a few counts of this clone. The V gene is TRBV14, the J gene TRBJ1-2; D is ambiguous. Germline CDR1 SGHDN, CDR2 FVKESK. V lost 4 bases and J lost 7, with 13 bases in between. The CDR3 extends over 13 amino acids. This chain's CDR3 is CASSLPGGVGYTF. The CDR3 DNA is TGTGCCAGCAGCCTCCCTGGAGGTGTTGGCTACACCTTC.

This clone was counted between two and nine times. The chain carries TRBV5-6 and TRBJ1-2; no firm D call. The CDR3 contains 13 residues. V dropped 4 bases and J dropped 5 bases, with 12 bases sitting between them. The germline CDR1 and CDR2 sequences are SGHDT and YYEEEE. The CDR3, as DNA: TGTGCCAGCAGCGGCGGACCCATTTATGGCTACACCTTC. It specifies CASSGGPIYGYTF.

The chain employs TRBV28 and TRBJ2-2, with a tentative D call TRBD1 (5 bases). Trimming took 10 bases from V and 6 from J, leaving 12 bases between them. Germline-derived CDR1 and CDR2 are MDHEN and SYDVKM. This CDR3 comprises 12 residues. The DNA for the CDR3 is TGTGCCATTACAGGAGCCGCCGGGGAGCTGTTTTTT. Translating gives CAITGAAGELFF. Filled out from reference TRBV28 and TRBJ2-2, the complete variable domain reads DVKVTQSSRYLVKRTGEKVFLECVQDMDHENMFWYRQDPGLGLRLIYFSYDVKMKEKGDIPEGYSVSREKKERFSLILESASTNQTSMYLCAITGAAGELFFGEGSRLTVL.

This clone was seen a few times. The gene calls are TRBV15 and TRBJ2-2, with TRBD1 identical over 8 bases. Trimming cost V 3 bases and J 4 bases; bases outside gene matches: 4. Germline-derived CDR1 and CDR2 are LNHNV and YYDKDF (reference sequence). This CDR3 is 15 amino acids long. In DNA form, the CDR3 reads TGTGCCACCAGCAGTTGGACAGGGATCACCGGGGAGCTGTTTTTT. It specifies CATSSWTGITGELFF.

The sample holds a few counts of this clone. This rearrangement joins TRBV6-5 to TRBJ1-1; D gene ambiguous. V was shortened by 6 bases and J by 4 bases, with 12 bases between the two germline ends. Germline CDR1 MNHEY, CDR2 SVGAGI. This CDR3 is built from 13 residues. The CDR3 protein is CASRLVSGTEAFF. The CDR3 DNA sequence: TGTGCCAGCAGATTGGTGAGTGGCACTGAAGCTTTCTTT.

The chain is built from TRBV30 and TRBJ1-5, with a possible D match to TRBD1 (6 bases). The CDR3 totals 12 residues. With 1 base removed from V and 6 bases from J, the gap between germline ends came to 7 bases. Germline CDR1 and CDR2: GTSNPN and SVGIG (reference sequence). CDR3 residues: CAWSEGGQPQHF. The CDR3 DNA reads TGTGCCTGGAGTGAAGGGGGTCAGCCCCAGCATTTT. The complete variable domain, with remaining parts taken from reference TRBV30 and TRBJ1-5, reads SQTIHQWPATLVQPVGSPLSLECTVEGTSNPNLYWYRQAAGRGLQLLFYSVGIGQISSEVPQNLSASRPQDRQFILSSKKLLLSDSGFYLCAWSEGGQPQHFGDGTRLSIL.

This clone has just one count. The chain carries TRBV6-5 and TRBJ1-4, with 8 bases identical to TRBD1. The CDR3 runs 14 residues. Germline assignment: CDR1 MNHEY and CDR2 SVGAGI. J was trimmed by 7 bases and V by 6 bases; bases with no gene match: 7. The CDR3 bases are TGTGCCAGCAGGAACAGGGGGTTGGTTGAAAAACTGTTTTTT. Translation gives CASRNRGLVEKLFF.

The table lists this clone with a few counts. The CDR3 loop reads CSARDTLNTEAFF. In DNA, the CDR3 is TGCAGCGCAAGGGACACCTTGAACACTGAAGCTTTCTTT. V is TRBV29-1 and J is TRBJ1-1; a weak D match, TRBD1 (6 bases). Germline V gene lookup returns CDR1 SQVTM and CDR2 ANQGSEA. The CDR3 is 13 residues long. V was pared by 7 bases and J by 0 bases, with 12 bases between.

This clone was seen a handful of times. The chain uses TRBV11-3 and TRBJ2-3; 14 nucleotides agree with TRBD2. This CDR3 region has 16 residues. Germline V gives CDR1 SGHNT, CDR2 YENEEA. Losses at the gene ends were 5 bases for V and 5 bases for J; bases not matched to a gene: 6. DNA for the CDR3: TGTGCCAGCAGCCCGGGACTAGCGGGAGCTGGAGATACGCAGTATTTT. Amino acid sequence: CASSPGLAGAGDTQYF.

This clone was counted a few times. This chain joins TRBV5-1 and TRBJ2-5; D perhaps matches TRBD1 (7 bases). Trimming shortened V by 3 bases and J by 0 bases, and 15 bases separated the two germline ends. The CDR3 covers 16 residues. CDR1 and CDR2 from the germline V gene are SGHRS and YFSETQ. The DNA for the CDR3 is TGCGCCAGCAGCTCAGGGGGGACACCGTACCAAGAGACCCAGTACTTC. Protein product: CASSSGGTPYQETQYF. Supplemented by reference TRBV5-1 and TRBJ2-5, the full variable domain reads KAGVTQTPRYLIKTRGQQVTLSCSPISGHRSVSWYQQTPGQGLQFLFEYFSETQRNKGNFPGRFSGRQFSNSRSEMNVSTLELGDSALYLCASSSGGTPYQETQYFGPGTRLLVL.

This clone was seen only a few times. The chain links TRBV9 to TRBJ1-1; possible D gene TRBD1, 6 bases. From germline, CDR1 is SGDLS and CDR2 YYNGEE. Trimming left V 4 bases short and J 4 bases short, with 14 bases between. This CDR3 is built from 14 residues. The CDR3 sequence: CASSRGQGGTEAFF. The CDR3 nucleotides are TGTGCCAGCAGCCGGGGGCAGGGCGGCACTGAAGCTTTCTTT.

The chain couples TRBV5-6 to TRBJ2-3; D call uncertain. The CDR3 has 14 amino acids. Per germline, CDR1 SGHDT and CDR2 YYEEEE. V was trimmed by 4 bases and J by 0 bases, leaving 9 bases between them. The CDR3, as DNA: TGTGCCAGCAGCACACTCACAAGCACAGATACGCAGTATTTT. It translates to CASSTLTSTDTQYF.

The CDR3 is CASSLGVPPTDTQYF. The CDR3 nucleotides are TGTGCCAGCAGCTTGGGAGTGCCCCCCACAGATACGCAGTATTTT. The J gene is TRBJ2-3, the V gene TRBV7-6, with D maybe TRBD2 (5 bases). V dropped 3 bases and J dropped 2 bases, with 12 bases sitting between them. CDR3 length equals 15 residues. Germline CDR1 is SGHVS and CDR2 is FNYEAQ.

DNA of the CDR3: TGTGCCAGCAGTCGATCAACGATAGGGTCCTACGAGCAGTACTTC. It codes for CASSRSTIGSYEQYF. The J gene is TRBJ2-7, the V gene TRBV6-5; D remains ambiguous. The CDR3 contains 15 residues. The V gene lost 5 bases and the J gene lost 1 base, with 15 bases spanning the gap. Germline-derived CDR1 and CDR2 are MNHEY and SVGAGI.

The chain combines TRBV9 with TRBJ2-5; 9 bases agree with TRBD2. Germline V lookup: CDR1 SGDLS, CDR2 YYNGEE. There are 15 residues in the CDR3. The J segment lost 2 bases and the V segment lost 3 bases, leaving 5 bases of the junction unmatched. CDR3 in amino acids: CASSAGTSGQETQYF. Here the CDR3 DNA reads TGTGCCAGCAGCGCCGGAACTAGCGGGCAAGAGACCCAGTACTTC.

In this sample, this clone turned up a few times. The J gene is TRBJ2-7, the V gene TRBV28; possibly TRBD2 for D (5 bases). The V and J ends lost 7 bases and 6 bases respectively, with 13 bases between them. The CDR3 spans 12 residues. Germline CDR1 is MDHEN and CDR2 is SYDVKM. The CDR3 is CASTNQEGEQYF. The CDR3, as DNA: TGTGCCAGCACTAACCAAGAGGGCGAGCAGTACTTC.

For the CDR3, the DNA is TGTGCCATCAGTGGTATAGACCTGAACACTGAAGCTTTCTTT. This encodes CAISGIDLNTEAFF. The chain carries TRBV10-3 and TRBJ1-1; D call uncertain. The CDR3 has 14 amino acids. V was trimmed by 4 bases and J by 0 bases, leaving 9 bases between them. Germline V gives CDR1 ENHRY, CDR2 SYGVKD.

This chain uses TRBV5-1 with TRBJ2-7, with TRBD2 matching 9 bases. CDR3 length: 16 residues. The germline V gene has CDR1 SGHRS and CDR2 YFSETQ. The V segment lost 3 bases and the J segment 0 bases; nucleotides outside the gene matches: 7. The CDR3 DNA reads as TGCGCCAGCAGCTGGGGCGAGACTAGCGGCTCCTACGAGCAGTACTTC. It encodes CASSWGETSGSYEQYF.

This clone came up a few times. This chain joins TRBV9 and TRBJ2-5; 13 positions match TRBD2. Germline-derived CDR1 and CDR2 are SGDLS and YYNGEE. The V segment lost 4 bases and the J segment 2 bases; nucleotides outside the gene matches: 5. This CDR3 comprises 16 residues. This CDR3 is CASSSGTSGVQETQYF. CDR3 coding DNA: TGTGCCAGCAGCTCAGGGACTAGCGGGGTTCAAGAGACCCAGTACTTC.

This clone was counted only a few times. This chain connects TRBV29-1 to TRBJ2-2; D unresolved. CDR1 and CDR2 (germline): SQVTM, ANQGSEA. The CDR3 covers 14 residues. V lost 1 base, J lost 5 bases, and 11 bases lay in between. The DNA for the CDR3 is TGCAGCGTTGAAGGCCGGGCCTTAACCGGGGAGCTGTTTTTT. This gives the protein CSVEGRALTGELFF.

This clone has more than one count but fewer than ten. The rearrangement uses TRBV11-3 and TRBJ2-1, with D possibly matching TRBD2 (6 bases). This CDR3 is 14 amino acids long. Germline values: CDR1 SGHNT, CDR2 YENEEA. With 4 bases removed from V and 6 bases from J, the gap between germline ends came to 13 bases. This CDR3 reads CASSSLRESNEQFF. CDR3 coding DNA: TGTGCCAGCAGCTCCCTTCGGGAGAGCAATGAGCAGTTCTTC.

The chain recombines TRBV10-1 with TRBJ2-6, with D unresolved. Trimming removed 0 bases at V and 0 bases at J, with 9 bases between. The CDR3 extends over 17 amino acids. Germline V lookup: CDR1 WNHNN, CDR2 SYGVQD (reference sequence). The CDR3 bases are TGCGCCAGCAGTGAGTCGATAGCCTCCTCTGGGGCCAACGTCCTGACTTTC. The encoded protein is CASSESIASSGANVLTF.

A few counts support this clone. The V call is TRBV11-2, the J call TRBJ2-1, with no clear D. The CDR3 consists of 14 residues. Deletions cut 4 bases from V and 5 bases from J, with 12 bases between. CDR1 is SGHAT and CDR2 is FQNNGV in the germline V gene. This chain's CDR3 is CASSSPRLDNEQFF. In DNA, the CDR3 is TGTGCCAGCAGCTCTCCCAGGCTAGACAATGAGCAGTTCTTC.

The gene calls are TRBV5-4 and TRBJ2-3; possible D gene TRBD2, 6 bases. The CDR3 covers 17 residues. The germline V gene encodes CDR1 SGHNT and CDR2 YYREEE (reference sequence). V lost 2 bases to trimming and J lost 0 bases, with 16 bases between them. In nucleotides, the CDR3 is TGTGCCAGCAGCTTTGCTAACGTGCGGGGAAGCACAGATACGCAGTATTTT. Its protein product is CASSFANVRGSTDTQYF.

This clone has just a few counts. V gene TRBV9 combines with J gene TRBJ2-7; D possibly corresponds to TRBD1 (7 bases). Germline CDR1 and CDR2: SGDLS and YYNGEE. The V gene lost 3 bases and the J gene lost 2 bases, with 15 bases spanning the gap. The length of the CDR3 is 15 residues. The CDR3 DNA is TGTGCCAGCAGCGCCTCGGAGGGGGCGGCCTACGAGCAGTACTTC. It yields the protein CASSASEGAAYEQYF.

Comment on this clone: One end of the junction is discordant with germline, which a read error may explain. The chain has TRBV7-7 and TRBJ2-5; 13 bases line up with TRBD2. Germline CDR1 is SSHAT and CDR2 is FNYEAQ (reference sequence). The length of the CDR3 is 15 residues. CDR3 amino acids: CASSPGLAGQETQYF. CDR3 in DNA: TGTGCTAGCAGCCCGGGACTAGCGGGGCAAGAGACCCAGTACTTC.

This clone was observed a handful of times. This chain joins TRBV7-2 and TRBJ2-7; D may be TRBD2 (6 bases). The germline V and J ends were trimmed by 4 bases and 2 bases, with 15 bases remaining between them. This CDR3 region has 15 residues. From germline, CDR1 is SGHTA and CDR2 FQGNSA. DNA of the CDR3: TGTGCCAGCAGCTCCCGTGGGACGGGGGCCTACGAGCAGTACTTC. Translating gives CASSSRGTGAYEQYF.

This clone was picked up a small number of times. V usage is TRBV5-1 and J usage is TRBJ2-3; 8 bases align to TRBD2. The CDR3 consists of 15 residues. Trimming removed 6 bases from V and 1 base from J; junction bases left unmatched: 7. CDR1 SGHRS and CDR2 YFSETQ come from the germline V gene. The CDR3 DNA is TGCGCCAGCACGAGTACTAGCGGACGCACAGATACGCAGTATTTT. Its translation is CASTSTSGRTDTQYF. The full variable domain, completed using reference TRBV5-1 and TRBJ2-3, is KAGVTQTPRYLIKTRGQQVTLSCSPISGHRSVSWYQQTPGQGLQFLFEYFSETQRNKGNFPGRFSGRQFSNSRSEMNVSTLELGDSALYLCASTSTSGRTDTQYFGPGTRLTVL.